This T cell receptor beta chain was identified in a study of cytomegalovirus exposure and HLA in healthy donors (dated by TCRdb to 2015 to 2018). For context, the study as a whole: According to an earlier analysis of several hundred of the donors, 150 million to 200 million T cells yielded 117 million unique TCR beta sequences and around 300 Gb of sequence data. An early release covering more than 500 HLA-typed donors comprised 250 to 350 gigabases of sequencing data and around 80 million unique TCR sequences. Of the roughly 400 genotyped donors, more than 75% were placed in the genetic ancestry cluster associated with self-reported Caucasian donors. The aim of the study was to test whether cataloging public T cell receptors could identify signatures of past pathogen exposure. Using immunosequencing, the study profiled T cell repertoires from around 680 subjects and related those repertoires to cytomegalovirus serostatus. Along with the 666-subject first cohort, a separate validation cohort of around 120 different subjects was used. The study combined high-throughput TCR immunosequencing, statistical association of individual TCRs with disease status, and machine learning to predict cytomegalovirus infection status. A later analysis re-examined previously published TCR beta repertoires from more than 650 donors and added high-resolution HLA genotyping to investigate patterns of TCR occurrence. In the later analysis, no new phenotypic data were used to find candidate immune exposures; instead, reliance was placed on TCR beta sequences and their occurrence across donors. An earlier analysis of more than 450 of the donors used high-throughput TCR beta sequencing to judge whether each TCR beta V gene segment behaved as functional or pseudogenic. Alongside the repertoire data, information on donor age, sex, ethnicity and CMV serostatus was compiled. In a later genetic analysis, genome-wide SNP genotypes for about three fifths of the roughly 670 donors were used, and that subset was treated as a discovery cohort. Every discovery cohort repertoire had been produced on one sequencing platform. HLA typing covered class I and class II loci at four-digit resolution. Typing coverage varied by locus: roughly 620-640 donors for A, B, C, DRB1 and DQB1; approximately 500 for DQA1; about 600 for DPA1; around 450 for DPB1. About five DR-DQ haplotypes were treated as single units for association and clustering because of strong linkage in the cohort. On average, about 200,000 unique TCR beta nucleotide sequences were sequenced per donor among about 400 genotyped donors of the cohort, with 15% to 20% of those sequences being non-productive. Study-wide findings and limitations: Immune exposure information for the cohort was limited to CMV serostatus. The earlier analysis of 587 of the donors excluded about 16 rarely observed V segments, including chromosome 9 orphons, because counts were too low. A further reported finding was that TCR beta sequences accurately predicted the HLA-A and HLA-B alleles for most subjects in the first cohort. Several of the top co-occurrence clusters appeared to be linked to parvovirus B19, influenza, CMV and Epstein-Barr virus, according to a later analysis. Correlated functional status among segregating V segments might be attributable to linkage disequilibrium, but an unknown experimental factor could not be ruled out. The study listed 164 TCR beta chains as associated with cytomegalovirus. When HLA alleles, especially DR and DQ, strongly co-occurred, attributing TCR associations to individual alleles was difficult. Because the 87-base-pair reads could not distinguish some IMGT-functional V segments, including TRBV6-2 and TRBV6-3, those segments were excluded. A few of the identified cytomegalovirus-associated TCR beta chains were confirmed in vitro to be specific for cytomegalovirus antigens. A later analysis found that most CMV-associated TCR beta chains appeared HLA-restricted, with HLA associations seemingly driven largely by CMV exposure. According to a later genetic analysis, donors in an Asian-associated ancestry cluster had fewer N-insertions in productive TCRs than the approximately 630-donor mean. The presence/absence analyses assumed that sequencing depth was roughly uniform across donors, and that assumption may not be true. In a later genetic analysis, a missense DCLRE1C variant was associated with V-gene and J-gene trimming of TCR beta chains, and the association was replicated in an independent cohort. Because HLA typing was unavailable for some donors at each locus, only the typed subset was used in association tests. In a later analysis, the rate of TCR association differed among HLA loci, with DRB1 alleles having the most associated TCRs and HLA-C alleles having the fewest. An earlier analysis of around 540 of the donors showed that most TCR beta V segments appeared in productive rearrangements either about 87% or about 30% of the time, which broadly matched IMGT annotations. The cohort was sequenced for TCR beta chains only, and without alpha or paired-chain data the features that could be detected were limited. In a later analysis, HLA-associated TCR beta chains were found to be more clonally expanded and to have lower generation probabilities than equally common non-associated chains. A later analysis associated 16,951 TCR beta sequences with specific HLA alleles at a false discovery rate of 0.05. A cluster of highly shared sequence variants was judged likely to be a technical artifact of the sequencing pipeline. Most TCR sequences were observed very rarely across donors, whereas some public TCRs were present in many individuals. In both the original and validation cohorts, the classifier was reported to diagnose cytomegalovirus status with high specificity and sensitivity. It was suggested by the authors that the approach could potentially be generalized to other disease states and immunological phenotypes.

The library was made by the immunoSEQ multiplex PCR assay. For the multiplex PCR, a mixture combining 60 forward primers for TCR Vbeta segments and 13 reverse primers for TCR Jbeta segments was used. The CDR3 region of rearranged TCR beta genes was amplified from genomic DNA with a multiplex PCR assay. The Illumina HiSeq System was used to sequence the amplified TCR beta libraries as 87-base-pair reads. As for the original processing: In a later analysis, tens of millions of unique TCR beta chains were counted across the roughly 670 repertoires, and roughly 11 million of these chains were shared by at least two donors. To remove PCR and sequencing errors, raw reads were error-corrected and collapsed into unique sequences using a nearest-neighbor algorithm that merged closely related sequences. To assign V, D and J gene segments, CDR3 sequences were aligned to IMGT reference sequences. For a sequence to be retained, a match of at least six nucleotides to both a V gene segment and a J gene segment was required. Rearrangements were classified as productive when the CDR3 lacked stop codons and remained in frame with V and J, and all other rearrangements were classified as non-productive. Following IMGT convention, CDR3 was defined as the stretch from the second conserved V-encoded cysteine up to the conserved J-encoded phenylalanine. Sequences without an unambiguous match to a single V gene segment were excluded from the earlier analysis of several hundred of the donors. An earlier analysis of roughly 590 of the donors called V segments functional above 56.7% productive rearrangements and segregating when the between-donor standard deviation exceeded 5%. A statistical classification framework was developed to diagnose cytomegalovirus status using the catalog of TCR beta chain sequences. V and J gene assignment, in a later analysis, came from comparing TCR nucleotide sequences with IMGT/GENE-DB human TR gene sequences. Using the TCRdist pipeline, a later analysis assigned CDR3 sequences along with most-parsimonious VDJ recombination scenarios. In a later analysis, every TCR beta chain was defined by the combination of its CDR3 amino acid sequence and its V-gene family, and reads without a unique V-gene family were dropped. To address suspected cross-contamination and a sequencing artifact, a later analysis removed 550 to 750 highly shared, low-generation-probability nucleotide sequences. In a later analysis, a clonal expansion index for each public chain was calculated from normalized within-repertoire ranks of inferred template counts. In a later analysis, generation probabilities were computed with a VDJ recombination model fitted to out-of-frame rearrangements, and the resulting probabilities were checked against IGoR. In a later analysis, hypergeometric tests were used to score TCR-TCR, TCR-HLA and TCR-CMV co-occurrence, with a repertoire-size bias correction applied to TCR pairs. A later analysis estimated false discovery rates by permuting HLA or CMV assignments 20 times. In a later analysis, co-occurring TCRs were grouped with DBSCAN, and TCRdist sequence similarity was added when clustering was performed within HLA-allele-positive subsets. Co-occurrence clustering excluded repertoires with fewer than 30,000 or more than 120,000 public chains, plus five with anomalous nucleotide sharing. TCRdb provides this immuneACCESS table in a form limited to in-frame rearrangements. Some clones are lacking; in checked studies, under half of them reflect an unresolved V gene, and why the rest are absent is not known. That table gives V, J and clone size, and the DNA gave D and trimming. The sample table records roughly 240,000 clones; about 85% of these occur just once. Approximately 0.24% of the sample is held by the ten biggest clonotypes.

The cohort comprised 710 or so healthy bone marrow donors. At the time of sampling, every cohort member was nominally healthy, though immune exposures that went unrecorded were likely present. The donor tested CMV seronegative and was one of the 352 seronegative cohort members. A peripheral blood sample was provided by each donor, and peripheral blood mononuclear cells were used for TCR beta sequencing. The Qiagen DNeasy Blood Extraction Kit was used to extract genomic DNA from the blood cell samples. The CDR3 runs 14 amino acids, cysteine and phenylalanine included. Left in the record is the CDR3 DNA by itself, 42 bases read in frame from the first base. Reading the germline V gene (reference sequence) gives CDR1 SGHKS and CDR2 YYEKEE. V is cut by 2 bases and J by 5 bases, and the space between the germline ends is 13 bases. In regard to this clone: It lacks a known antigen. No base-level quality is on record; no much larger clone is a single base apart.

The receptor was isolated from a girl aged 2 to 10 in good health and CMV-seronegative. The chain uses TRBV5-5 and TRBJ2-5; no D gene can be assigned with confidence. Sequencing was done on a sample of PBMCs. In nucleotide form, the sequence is TGTGCCAGCAGCTTCATGAGAATCGGGGAGACCCAGTACTTC. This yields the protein CASSFMRIGETQYF.